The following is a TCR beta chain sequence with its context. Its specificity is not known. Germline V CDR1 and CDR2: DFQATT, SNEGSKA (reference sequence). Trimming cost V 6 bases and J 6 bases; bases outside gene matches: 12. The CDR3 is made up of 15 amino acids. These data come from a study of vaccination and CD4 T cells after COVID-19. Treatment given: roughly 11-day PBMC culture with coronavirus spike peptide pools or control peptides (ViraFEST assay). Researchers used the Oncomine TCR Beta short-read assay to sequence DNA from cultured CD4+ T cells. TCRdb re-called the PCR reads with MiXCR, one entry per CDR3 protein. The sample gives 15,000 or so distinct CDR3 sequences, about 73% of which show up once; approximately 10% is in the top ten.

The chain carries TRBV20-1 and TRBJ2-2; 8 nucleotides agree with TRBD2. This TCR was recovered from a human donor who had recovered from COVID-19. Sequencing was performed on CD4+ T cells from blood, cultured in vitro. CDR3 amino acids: CSAARLAGHAGELFF. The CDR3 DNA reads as TGCAGTGCCGCCCGTCTAGCGGGTCATGCCGGGGAGCTGTTTTTT.